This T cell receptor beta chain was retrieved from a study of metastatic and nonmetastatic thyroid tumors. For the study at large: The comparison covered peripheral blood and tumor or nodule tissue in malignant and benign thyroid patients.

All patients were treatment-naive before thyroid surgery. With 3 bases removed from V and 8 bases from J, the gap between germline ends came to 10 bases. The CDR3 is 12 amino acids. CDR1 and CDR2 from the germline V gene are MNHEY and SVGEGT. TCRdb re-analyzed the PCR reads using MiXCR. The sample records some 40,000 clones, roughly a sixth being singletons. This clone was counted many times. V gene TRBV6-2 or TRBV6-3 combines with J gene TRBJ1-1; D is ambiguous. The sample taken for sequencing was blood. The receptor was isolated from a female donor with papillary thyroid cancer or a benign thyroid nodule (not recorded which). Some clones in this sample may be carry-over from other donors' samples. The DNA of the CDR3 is TGTGCCAGCAGTTATGGGGTAACGGAAGCTTTCTTT. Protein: CASSYGVTEAFF.